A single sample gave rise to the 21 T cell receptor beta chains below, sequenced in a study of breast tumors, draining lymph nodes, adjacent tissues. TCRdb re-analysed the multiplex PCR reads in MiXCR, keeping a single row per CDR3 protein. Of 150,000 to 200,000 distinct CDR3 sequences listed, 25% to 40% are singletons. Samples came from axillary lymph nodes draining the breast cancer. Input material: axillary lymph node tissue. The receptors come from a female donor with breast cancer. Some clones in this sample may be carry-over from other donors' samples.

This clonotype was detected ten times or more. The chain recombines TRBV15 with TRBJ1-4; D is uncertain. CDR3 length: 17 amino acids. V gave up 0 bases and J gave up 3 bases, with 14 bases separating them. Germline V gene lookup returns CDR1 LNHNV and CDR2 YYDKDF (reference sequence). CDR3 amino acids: CATSRDLSAPSNEKLFF. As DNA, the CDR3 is TGTGCCACCAGCAGAGATCTTAGCGCACCATCTAATGAAAAACTGTTTTTT.

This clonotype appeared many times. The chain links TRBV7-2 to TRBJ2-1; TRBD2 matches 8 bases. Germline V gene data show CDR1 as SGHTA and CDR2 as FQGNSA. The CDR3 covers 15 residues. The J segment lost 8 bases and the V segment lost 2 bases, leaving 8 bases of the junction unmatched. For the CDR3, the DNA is TGTGCCAGCAGCTTACACGGGGGGGCCTTGTATGAGCAGTTCTTC. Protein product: CASSLHGGALYEQFF.

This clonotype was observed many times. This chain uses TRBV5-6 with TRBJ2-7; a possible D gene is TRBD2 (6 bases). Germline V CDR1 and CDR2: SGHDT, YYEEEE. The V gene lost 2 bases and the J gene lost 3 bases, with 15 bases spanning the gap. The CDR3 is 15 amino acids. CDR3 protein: CASSLGLMGGYEQYF. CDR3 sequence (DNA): TGTGCCAGCAGCTTAGGTTTGATGGGGGGCTACGAGCAGTACTTC.

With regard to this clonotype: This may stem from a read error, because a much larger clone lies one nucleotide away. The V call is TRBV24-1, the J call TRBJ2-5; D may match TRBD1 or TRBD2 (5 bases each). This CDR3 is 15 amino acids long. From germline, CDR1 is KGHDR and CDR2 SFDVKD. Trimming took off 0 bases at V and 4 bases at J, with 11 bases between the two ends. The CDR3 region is CATSDLRDAGETQYF. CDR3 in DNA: TGTGCCACCAGTGATTTGAGGGACGCGGGAGAGACCCAGTACTTC.

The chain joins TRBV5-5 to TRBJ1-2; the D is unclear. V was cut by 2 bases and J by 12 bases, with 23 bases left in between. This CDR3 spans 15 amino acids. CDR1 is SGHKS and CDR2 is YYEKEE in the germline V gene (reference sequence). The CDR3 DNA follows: TGTGCCAGCAGCTTAATAATTGCACCGTCAACTAGCCACACCTTC. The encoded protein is CASSLIIAPSTSHTF.

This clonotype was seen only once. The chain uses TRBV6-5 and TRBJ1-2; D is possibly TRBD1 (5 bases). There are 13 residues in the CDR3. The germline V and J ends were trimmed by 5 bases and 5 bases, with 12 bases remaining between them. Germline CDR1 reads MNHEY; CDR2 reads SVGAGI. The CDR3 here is CASSAGLGYGYTF. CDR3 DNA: TGTGCCAGCAGTGCAGGGCTGGGATATGGCTACACCTTC.

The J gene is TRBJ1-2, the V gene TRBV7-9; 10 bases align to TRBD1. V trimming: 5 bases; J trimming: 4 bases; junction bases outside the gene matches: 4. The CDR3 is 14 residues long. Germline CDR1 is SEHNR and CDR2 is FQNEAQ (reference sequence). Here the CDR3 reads CASSTRTGGYGYTF. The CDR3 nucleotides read TGTGCCAGCAGCACCAGGACAGGGGGCTATGGCTACACCTTC.

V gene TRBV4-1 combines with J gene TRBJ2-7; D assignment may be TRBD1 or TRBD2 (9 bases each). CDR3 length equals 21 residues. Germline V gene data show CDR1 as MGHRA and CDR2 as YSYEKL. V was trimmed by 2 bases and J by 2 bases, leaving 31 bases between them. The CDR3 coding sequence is TGCGCCAGCAGCCAATTTTTTCTGGGACAGGGTAGGGTAGCGGGAGCCTACGAGCAGTACTTC. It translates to CASSQFFLGQGRVAGAYEQYF.

CDR3 nucleotide sequence: TGTGCCAGCAGCTTCCGACAGGGGGTACGCTTGGCCCAGTACTTC. It encodes CASSFRQGVRLAQYF. The rearrangement links TRBV5-5 to TRBJ2-5; 9 nucleotides align to TRBD1. The CDR3 spans 15 residues. Germline V lookup: CDR1 SGHKS, CDR2 YYEKEE (reference sequence). J lost 9 bases, V lost 2 bases, and 11 bases had no gene match.

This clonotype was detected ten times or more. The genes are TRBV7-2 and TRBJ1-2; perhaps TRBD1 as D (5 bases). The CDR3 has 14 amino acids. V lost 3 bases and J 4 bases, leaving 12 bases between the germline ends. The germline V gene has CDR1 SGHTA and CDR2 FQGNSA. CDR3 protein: CASSLGPKTYGYTF. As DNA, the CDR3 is TGTGCCAGCAGCTTGGGACCCAAAACCTATGGCTACACCTTC.

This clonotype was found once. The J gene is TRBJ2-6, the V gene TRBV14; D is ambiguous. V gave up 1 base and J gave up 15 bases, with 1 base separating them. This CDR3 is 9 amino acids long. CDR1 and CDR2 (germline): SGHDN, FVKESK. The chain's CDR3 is CASSQGLTF. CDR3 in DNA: TGTGCCAGCAGCCAAGGCCTGACTTTC.

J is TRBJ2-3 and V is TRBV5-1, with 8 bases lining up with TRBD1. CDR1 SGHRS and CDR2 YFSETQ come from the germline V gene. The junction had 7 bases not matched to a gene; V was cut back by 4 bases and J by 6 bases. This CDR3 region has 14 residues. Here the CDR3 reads CASSPKTGVDTQYF. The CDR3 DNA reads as TGCGCCAGCAGCCCAAAGACAGGGGTGGATACGCAGTATTTT.

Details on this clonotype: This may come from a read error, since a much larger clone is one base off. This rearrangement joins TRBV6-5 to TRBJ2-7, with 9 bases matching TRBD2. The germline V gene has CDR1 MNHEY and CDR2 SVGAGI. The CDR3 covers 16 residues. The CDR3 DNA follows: TGTGCCAGCAGGATCCCGGGGCTAGCGGGAACCTACGTGCAGTACTTC. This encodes CASRIPGLAGTYVQYF.

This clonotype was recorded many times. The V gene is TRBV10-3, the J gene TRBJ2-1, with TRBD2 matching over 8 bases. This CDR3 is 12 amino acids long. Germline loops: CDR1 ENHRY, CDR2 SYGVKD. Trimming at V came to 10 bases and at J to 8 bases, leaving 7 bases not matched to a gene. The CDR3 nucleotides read TGTGCCACCACGAGCGGGAGCTATGAGCAGTTCTTC. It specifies CATTSGSYEQFF.

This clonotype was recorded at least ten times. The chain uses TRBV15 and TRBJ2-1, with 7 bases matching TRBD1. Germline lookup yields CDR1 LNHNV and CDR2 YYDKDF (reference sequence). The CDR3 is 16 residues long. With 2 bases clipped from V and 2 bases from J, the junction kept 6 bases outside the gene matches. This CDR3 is CATSRLGTVTYNEQFF. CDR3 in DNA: TGTGCCACCAGCAGACTCGGGACAGTTACCTACAATGAGCAGTTCTTC.

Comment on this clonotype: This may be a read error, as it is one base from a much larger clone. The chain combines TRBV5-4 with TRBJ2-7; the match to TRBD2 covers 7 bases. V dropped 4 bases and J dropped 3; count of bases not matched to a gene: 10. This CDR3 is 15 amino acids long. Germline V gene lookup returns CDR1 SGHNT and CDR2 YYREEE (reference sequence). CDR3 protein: CASSPGTTEIYEQYF. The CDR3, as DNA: TGTGCCAGCAGCCCGGGGACTACCGAAATCTACGAGCAGTACTTC.

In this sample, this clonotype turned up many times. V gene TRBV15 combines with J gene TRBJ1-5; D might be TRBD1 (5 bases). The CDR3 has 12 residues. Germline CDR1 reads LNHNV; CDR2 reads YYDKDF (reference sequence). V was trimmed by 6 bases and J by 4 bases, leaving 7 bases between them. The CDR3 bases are TGTGCCACCAGAGAGGGGAATCAGCCCCAGCATTTT. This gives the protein CATREGNQPQHF.

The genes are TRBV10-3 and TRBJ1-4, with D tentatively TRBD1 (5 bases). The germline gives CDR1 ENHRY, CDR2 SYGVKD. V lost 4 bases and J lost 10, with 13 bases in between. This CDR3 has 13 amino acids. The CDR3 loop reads CAISGGPEGKLFF. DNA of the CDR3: TGTGCCATCAGTGGGGGCCCTGAGGGAAAACTGTTTTTT.

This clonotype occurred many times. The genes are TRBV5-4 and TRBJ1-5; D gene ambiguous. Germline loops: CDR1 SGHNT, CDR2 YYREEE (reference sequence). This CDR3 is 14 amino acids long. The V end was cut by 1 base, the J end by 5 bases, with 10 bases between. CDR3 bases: TGTGCCAGCAGCTTGTCGCCGGGATATCAGCCCCAGCATTTT. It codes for CASSLSPGYQPQHF.

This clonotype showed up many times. CDR3 sequence reads: CASSHSPDRNQPQHF. The CDR3 DNA is TGTGCCAGCAGCCACTCTCCAGACAGGAATCAGCCCCAGCATTTT. V gene TRBV12-3 or TRBV12-4 combines with J gene TRBJ1-5; a weak D match, TRBD1 (6 bases). This CDR3 comprises 15 residues. Between the trimmed V and J ends, which lost 6 bases and 4 bases, there was a span of 16 bases.

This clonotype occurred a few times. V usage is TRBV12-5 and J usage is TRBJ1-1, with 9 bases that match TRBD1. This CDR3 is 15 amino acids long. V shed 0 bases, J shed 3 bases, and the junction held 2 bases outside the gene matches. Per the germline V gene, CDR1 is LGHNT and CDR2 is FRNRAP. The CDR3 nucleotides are TGTGCTAGTGGTTTGGTACAGGGGGCCTACACTGAAGCTTTCTTT. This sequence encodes CASGLVQGAYTEAFF.